The 5 T cell receptor beta chains given below trace back to one sample, sequenced in a study of beta chain features in type 1 diabetes. Study conclusions and caveats: All four CD4+ subsets of Type 1 diabetes patients contained TCRB CDR3s that were moderately but significantly shorter.

Antigens of these TCRs are unknown. Expressed TCRB transcripts were sequenced because the entire RNA isolate underwent reverse transcription. The method was immunoSEQ multiplex PCR; TCRdb's version includes in-frame clones alone and lacks a portion of them. The data hold hundreds of thousands of clones, with about a tenth observed a single time. Source material: naive CD4+ T cells from blood. These receptors were obtained from a man in his thirties or forties with type 1 diabetes.

The rearrangement uses TRBV6-5 and TRBJ2-5, with D maybe TRBD1 (6 bases). Germline lookup yields CDR1 MNHEY and CDR2 SVGAGI. The CDR3 length is 14 residues. The ends were cut back, 6 bases at V and 1 base at J, with 12 bases in the middle. CDR3 sequence (DNA): TGTGCCAGCAGGCCAACAGGGCCCCAAGAGACCCAGTACTTC. Translating it yields CASRPTGPQETQYF.

The chain couples TRBV9 to TRBJ2-3, with 7 bases aligning to TRBD1. This CDR3 region has 12 residues. Germline CDR1 reads SGDLS; CDR2 reads YYNGEE. V was clipped by 4 bases and J by 10 bases; unmatched bases: 6. CDR3 in amino acids: CASSTRQGAQYF. In nucleotides, the CDR3 is TGTGCCAGCAGCACTCGACAGGGTGCGCAGTATTTT. Looking up the rest from reference TRBV9 and TRBJ2-3 gives the full variable domain: DSGVTQTPKHLITATGQRVTLRCSPRSGDLSVYWYQQSLDQGLQFLIQYYNGEERAKGNILERFSAQQFPDLHSELNLSSLELGDSALYFCASSTRQGAQYFGPGTRLTVL.

This chain links TRBV5-4 with TRBJ2-3; D is unclear. The ends were cut back, 5 bases at V and 4 bases at J, with 17 bases in the middle. This CDR3 region has 15 residues. In germline, CDR1 is SGHNT, CDR2 YYREEE (reference sequence). CDR3 sequence reads: CASRLSAIAADTQYF. CDR3 in DNA: TGTGCCAGCAGGCTTTCCGCGATTGCGGCAGATACGCAGTATTTT. Full variable domain (rest looked up from reference TRBV5-4 and TRBJ2-3): ETGVTQSPTHLIKTRGQQVTLRCSSQSGHNTVSWYQQALGQGPQFIFQYYREEENGRGNFPPRFSGLQFPNYSSELNVNALELDDSALYLCASRLSAIAADTQYFGPGTRLTVL.

This clone was observed a handful of times. The genes are TRBV7-8 and TRBJ2-5; 9 bases are shared with TRBD1. J was trimmed by 4 bases and V by 5 bases; bases with no gene match: 11. Looked up from germline, CDR1 is SGHVS and CDR2 is FQNEAQ. The CDR3 sequence is 16 residues long. CDR3 DNA: TGTGCCAGCAGCGCCCCCCGGGACAGGGACCCAGAGACCCAGTACTTC. Translation gives CASSAPRDRDPETQYF.

This rearrangement joins TRBV18 to TRBJ2-5; D is unresolved. The V end lost 2 bases, the J end lost 1 base, and 5 bases lay between the germline ends. Germline CDR1 and CDR2: KGHSH and LQKENI. CDR3 length: 13 residues. The CDR3 reads CASSPISQETQYF. CDR3 coding DNA: TGTGCCAGCTCACCAATCAGCCAAGAGACCCAGTACTTC.